The entry that follows covers one T cell receptor beta chain sequence. What antigen it recognizes has not been identified. Base qualities are not provided; no much larger clone lies one nucleotide away. TCR beta libraries were generated from genomic DNA with the immunoSEQ kit, following the manufacturer's recommendations. For library preparation, a first multiplex PCR was performed with proprietary primers, followed by a second PCR in which unique barcodes were added, and bead cleanups were performed after each round. Each sample batch included a kit-provided positive control reaction and a negative control reaction. The final libraries were assessed on an Agilent 4200 TapeStation D1000 ScreenTape, pooled by volume, and quantified by qPCR. Sequencing ran on an Illumina NextSeq500 with a MidOutput 150-cycle cartridge, using 156 Read1 and 15 Index1 cycles with kit custom primers. The pooled library was loaded at roughly 1 pM, with a roughly 21% PhiX control spiked in. Turning to the authors' computational methods: Vendor-processed data were analyzed in R, and a clonotype was defined as all T cells sharing the same CDR3 nucleotide sequence. In the clone abundance analyses, frequencies were normalized to the 10,000 most abundant clones in each sample. Before analysis, public T cell clones were removed, and these numbered fewer than five per sample on average. Tumor-enriched and baseline blood-enriched clonotypes were defined by at least a 32-fold difference in abundance between compartments. A beta-binomial differential abundance model was used to identify clonotypes that expanded or contracted between blood time points. The Baroni-Urbani and Buser coefficient was used to measure tumor-blood repertoire similarity, and groups were compared with two-tailed Wilcoxon tests in R. Here the immuneACCESS table is served through TCRdb, limited to in-frame sequences with V and J called. Missing clones are a known gap in these copies; in checked studies unresolved V genes cover under half, and the rest lacks a known reason. The DNA was the basis for D and trimming; V, J and clone size are from that table. Recorded for this sample are roughly 75,000 clones; more than 75% of them occurred a single time. Of the sample, almost 6% falls within the top ten clones.

The CDR3 goes from the cysteine to the phenylalanine over 18 residues. Only CDR3 DNA remains: 54 bases, in frame from the first base. The germline V gene provides CDR1 MDHEN and CDR2 SYDVKM. V was cut back by 3 bases and J by 2 bases, leaving a gap of 20 bases between them. The data were taken from a study of radiation and T cells in renal cell carcinoma (TCRdb year 2020). Regarding the research as a whole: The samples were obtained from a clinical trial, where primary renal cell carcinomas were treated with 15 Gy stereotactic body radiation therapy and then removed by nephrectomy 4 weeks afterward. A total of approximately 53 samples underwent TCR beta sequencing, made up of 25 or so tumors and about 27 peripheral blood samples. In the 40 to 60 samples combined, roughly 4.4 million unique CDR3 nucleotide sequences were found, encoding 2 million to 3 million unique CDR3 amino acid sequences. General conclusions and limits of the study: No pretreatment tumor biopsies were available, so the baseline intratumoral presence of clonotypes could not be determined. In blood, the top tumor clonotypes increased between baseline and 2 weeks post-radiation and then shrank by 4 weeks, which suggests that tumor-resident clones expanded only transiently. Dynamics of the blood repertoire were not tracked past 4 weeks after treatment. The single-armed trial design could not address effects of radiation dose or scheduling on the TCR repertoire.

The time point label for this specimen denotes: blood 2 weeks post-SBRT. Taken with the paper, the label for treatment or condition translates to: 15 Gy SBRT to primary tumor, nephrectomy 4 weeks later. Serial peripheral blood from radiation-treated patients was sampled at baseline, 2 weeks and 4 weeks after SBRT to track tumor-enriched clonotypes. Every patient had renal cell carcinoma of clear cell pathology. The QIAamp DNA Blood Mini Kit (Qiagen) was used to prepare genomic DNA for TCR sequencing. Samples were included in the analyses only if all quality control checks were passed. Recombination joined TRBV28 with TRBJ1-5, and perhaps TRBD1 as D gene, on 5 matching bases. The receptor was derived from a man between 60 and 70 years old with renal cell carcinoma. Material: blood, obtained from a patient whose treatment included radiotherapy and nephrectomy. CDR3 sequence: CASSLGRVGRLGNQPQHF. The bases are TGTGCCAGCAGTTTGGGGCGTGTAGGGAGGTTAGGCAATCAGCCCCAGCATTTT.